A selection of T cell receptor beta chains follows, all from one sample in a study of blood T cell repertoires in COVID-19. Repertoires were generated with immunoSEQ multiplex PCR, while TCRdb's copy carries only in-frame clones and drops some. Of some 87,000 clones listed, roughly 90% are singletons. Source material: peripheral blood. The source is a human donor with COVID-19, enrolled during active disease. The donor label of this sample is uncertain. CDR3s include the opening cysteine and the closing phenylalanine or tryptophan. A D gene is named only where the DNA matches it firmly.

cdr3_aa,cdr3_nt,v_call,d_call,j_call
CASNNPGGNQPQHF,TGTGCCAGCAACAACCCGGGGGGCAATCAGCCCCAGCATTTT,TRBV28,.,TRBJ1-5
CASSLGLVRGQSEAFF,TGTGCCAGCAGCTTAGGTTTAGTCAGGGGGCAATCTGAAGCTTTCTTT,TRBV11-2,TRBD1,TRBJ1-1
CATSRVMNTEAFF,TGTGCCACCTCCAGGGTGATGAACACTGAAGCTTTCTTT,TRBV19,.,TRBJ1-1
CASSVVHGQGGPTNEKLFF,TGTGCCAGCAGCGTAGTGCACGGACAGGGGGGCCCAACTAATGAAAAACTGTTTTTT,TRBV9,TRBD1,TRBJ1-4
CASRTTRYEQYF,TGTGCCAGCAGGACTACCCGCTACGAGCAGTACTTC,TRBV2,.,TRBJ2-7
CASSLQGWSNEKLFF,TGTGCCAGCAGCCTTCAGGGTTGGAGTAATGAAAAACTGTTTTTT,TRBV3-1/TRBV3-2,.,TRBJ1-4
CASSSGPDTSYYGYTF,TGTGCCAGCAGCTCCGGCCCGGACACTTCTTACTATGGCTACACCTTC,TRBV11-2,.,TRBJ1-2
CASSEWFSHPAGAETQYF,TGTGCCAGCAGTGAATGGTTTTCGCATCCGGCAGGGGCCGAGACCCAGTACTTC,TRBV6-1,.,TRBJ2-5
CASSPAGLVDTQYF,TGTGCCAGCAGCCCGGCGGGACTAGTGGATACGCAGTATTTT,TRBV7-3,TRBD2,TRBJ2-3
CASSLAQDQPQHF,TGTGCCAGCAGTTTAGCCCAGGATCAGCCCCAGCATTTT,TRBV27,.,TRBJ1-5
CASSKRQGSGANVLTF,TGTGCCAGCAGCAAACGACAGGGCTCTGGGGCCAACGTCCTGACTTTC,TRBV21-1,.,TRBJ2-6
CASRTTGRTYEQYF,TGTGCCAGCAGAACTACAGGGCGCACCTACGAGCAGTACTTC,TRBV27,.,TRBJ2-7
CASSPPRGLAGGTLYEQYF,TGTGCCAGCTCACCACCGAGGGGACTAGCGGGAGGCACCCTTTACGAGCAGTACTTC,TRBV18,TRBD2,TRBJ2-7
CASSLQEALNEKLFF,TGTGCCAGCAGCTTGCAGGAAGCTCTTAATGAAAAACTGTTTTTT,TRBV5-4,.,TRBJ1-4
CASNPSTSGSTVETQYF,TGTGCCAGCAATCCCAGCACTAGTGGGAGTACGGTGGAGACCCAGTACTTC,TRBV25-1,.,TRBJ2-5
CASSLEGGSGNTIYF,TGTGCCAGCAGCTTAGAAGGGGGCTCTGGAAACACCATATATTTT,TRBV11-1,.,TRBJ1-3
CASDPVGQGAGGQPQHF,TGTGCCAGCGATCCAGTGGGACAGGGGGCAGGGGGTCAGCCCCAGCATTTT,TRBV19,TRBD1,TRBJ1-5
CASEKRQAGGETQYF,TGTGCCAGCGAAAAGAGACAGGCTGGTGGAGAGACCCAGTACTTC,TRBV6-6,.,TRBJ2-5
CASTLGPGGSTDTQYF,TGTGCCAGCACCCTGGGCCCGGGGGGAAGCACAGATACGCAGTATTTT,TRBV13,TRBD2,TRBJ2-3
CASTYSFNTEAFF,TGTGCCAGTACCTACAGCTTTAACACTGAAGCTTTCTTT,TRBV28,.,TRBJ1-1
CASSLSLAGGFYTQYF,TGTGCCAGCAGTTTATCCCTAGCGGGGGGGTTTTATACGCAGTATTTT,TRBV28,TRBD2,TRBJ2-3
CASRQGAMNTEAFF,TGCGCCAGCAGACAGGGGGCTATGAACACTGAAGCTTTCTTT,TRBV5-1,TRBD1,TRBJ1-1